A single sample gave rise to the 28 T cell receptor beta chains below, sequenced in a study of T cell responses to AZD1222 COVID-19 vaccine. Measured with immunoSEQ multiplex PCR; TCRdb has only the in-frame clones, and not every one. The sample has about 120,000 clones, 70% to 90% seen once. Material: peripheral blood, obtained on day 0 of AZD1222 vaccination. The receptors originated from an adult in good health.

This clone came up once. The chain recombines TRBV27 with TRBJ2-3, with D perhaps matching TRBD1 (5 bases). Germline assignment: CDR1 MNHEY and CDR2 SMNVEV (reference sequence). V lost 6 bases and J lost 3, with 10 bases in between. The CDR3 covers 13 residues. For the CDR3, the DNA is TGTGCCAGCAGGACAGTGGGGACAGATACGCAGTATTTT. Amino acids: CASRTVGTDTQYF.

The DNA of the CDR3 is TGTGCCAGCAGTGACCGGGGGGCCGACTATGGCTACACCTTC. This codes for CASSDRGADYGYTF. The genes are TRBV6-1 and TRBJ1-2; D is possibly TRBD1 (6 bases). The V end was cut by 3 bases, the J end by 3 bases, with 11 bases between. The CDR3 runs 14 residues. The germline V gene has CDR1 MNHNS and CDR2 SASEGT.

V is TRBV7-8 and J is TRBJ1-5, with 7 positions matching TRBD1. The CDR3 is 16 residues long. The V gene's germline CDR1 is SGHVS and CDR2 FQNEAQ. V gave up 1 base and J gave up 0 bases; unmatched junction bases: 3. CDR3 in DNA: TGTGCCAGCAGCTTAGGGGGGACAGATAGCAATCAGCCCCAGCATTTT. Translation: CASSLGGTDSNQPQHF.

The chain recombines TRBV7-2 with TRBJ2-6, with D perhaps matching TRBD1 or TRBD2 (6 bases each). The germline gives CDR1 SGHTA, CDR2 FQGNSA. The CDR3 has 15 amino acids. V dropped 11 bases and J dropped 0 bases, with 14 bases sitting between them. CDR3 amino acids: CAGGLAVSGANVLTF. The DNA for the CDR3 is TGTGCCGGGGGGCTAGCTGTCTCTGGGGCCAACGTCCTGACTTTC.

This sequence joins TRBV6-5 and TRBJ1-3; D gene uncertain. The CDR3 sequence is 15 residues long. Trimming removed 0 bases from V and 0 bases from J, with 6 bases in between. Germline CDR1 MNHEY, CDR2 SVGAGI. The CDR3 here is CASSYSRRSGNTIYF. As DNA, the CDR3 is TGTGCCAGCAGTTACTCCCGACGCTCTGGAAACACCATATATTTT.

This chain connects TRBV29-1 to TRBJ1-1, with D perhaps TRBD1 (5 bases). The CDR3 has 14 amino acids. Germline V gives CDR1 SQVTM, CDR2 ANQGSEA. V was clipped by 4 bases and J by 0 bases, with 12 bases between them. This CDR3 reads CSVGTGTMNTEAFF. The CDR3 DNA sequence: TGCAGCGTTGGTACCGGGACCATGAACACTGAAGCTTTCTTT. The complete variable domain, with remaining parts taken from reference TRBV29-1 and TRBJ1-1, reads SAVISQKPSRDICQRGTSLTIQCQVDSQVTMMFWYRQQPGQSLTLIATANQGSEATYESGFVIDKFPISRPNLTFSTLTVSNMSPEDSSIYLCSVGTGTMNTEAFFGQGTRLTVV.

V gene TRBV28 combines with J gene TRBJ1-2, with a tentative D call TRBD1 (5 bases). Trimming pared 5 bases from V and 7 bases from J, leaving 20 bases between. The CDR3 sequence is 15 residues long. Germline V gene data show CDR1 as MDHEN and CDR2 as SYDVKM. CDR3 in amino acids: CASSPPLTGRGGYTF. The CDR3 bases are TGTGCCAGCAGTCCTCCCCTTACAGGAAGGGGTGGCTACACCTTC.

The genes are TRBV3-1 (or the pseudogene TRBV3-2) and TRBJ2-2; the D gene is possibly TRBD1 (5 bases). CDR1 LGHDT and CDR2 YNNKEL come from the germline V gene (reference sequence). The ends were cut back, 0 bases at V and 1 base at J, with 18 bases in the middle. CDR3 length equals 19 residues. The DNA of the CDR3 is TGTGCCAGCAGCCAAGATTTCGCGGCTGACAGCCAGAACACCGGGGAGCTGTTTTTT. It specifies CASSQDFAADSQNTGELFF.

The rearrangement uses TRBV29-1 and TRBJ2-3; no clear D. There are 12 residues in the CDR3. The V and J ends lost 1 base and 0 bases respectively, with 2 bases between them. Germline CDR1 reads SQVTM; CDR2 reads ANQGSEA. The CDR3 is CSVEASTDTQYF. CDR3 coding DNA: TGCAGCGTTGAAGCAAGCACAGATACGCAGTATTTT.

The chain employs TRBV6-5 and TRBJ1-5, with D possibly matching TRBD1 (5 bases). This CDR3 comprises 15 residues. The V gene lost 5 bases and the J gene lost 0 bases, with 11 bases spanning the gap. Germline loops: CDR1 MNHEY, CDR2 SVGAGI. CDR3 nucleotide sequence: TGTGCCAGCAGTACCCAGGGCTATAGCAATCAGCCCCAGCATTTT. It yields the protein CASSTQGYSNQPQHF.

The CDR3: CASSLAGNEQFF. Written as DNA, the CDR3 is TGTGCCAGCAGCTTGGCGGGGAATGAGCAGTTCTTC. The chain has TRBV5-4 and TRBJ2-1; the D gene is possibly TRBD2 (5 bases). V lost 0 bases and J 7 bases, leaving 5 bases between the germline ends. Germline CDR1 reads SGHNT; CDR2 reads YYREEE (reference sequence). The CDR3 has 12 residues.

V is TRBV19 and J is TRBJ2-2; TRBD2 matches at 7 bases. Unmatched junction bases numbered 4, after V lost 8 bases and J lost 4 bases. Germline V gene lookup returns CDR1 LNHDA and CDR2 SQIVND (reference sequence). This CDR3 spans 13 amino acids. CDR3 sequence (DNA): TGTGCCAGTGGGACTACGAGCACCGGGGAGCTGTTTTTT. Translated: CASGTTSTGELFF.

The chain recombines TRBV7-2 with TRBJ1-3, with TRBD1 matching 8 bases. With V trimmed by 2 bases and J by 2 bases, 5 bases remained unmatched. There are 16 residues in the CDR3. Germline CDR1 and CDR2: SGHTA and FQGNSA. The CDR3 protein is CASSLWEGQAGNTIYF. The CDR3 DNA is TGTGCCAGCAGCTTATGGGAGGGACAGGCTGGAAACACCATATATTTT.

Of note for this clone: The junction departs from the called germline gene at one end, perhaps through a read error. The rearrangement joins TRBV7-2 to TRBJ2-1; the match to TRBD2 covers 9 bases. This CDR3 is built from 14 residues. Germline loops: CDR1 SGHTA, CDR2 FQGNSA. CDR3 coding DNA: TGTGCCAGCAACTTAGCGGGGGATGGCAATGAGCAGTTCTTC. Encoded protein: CASNLAGDGNEQFF.

This chain joins TRBV11-1 and TRBJ1-2; 7 nucleotides agree with TRBD1. The J segment lost 2 bases and the V segment lost 3 bases, leaving 3 bases of the junction unmatched. The CDR3 is made up of 14 amino acids. Germline-derived CDR1 and CDR2 are SGHAT and FQDESV (reference sequence). This CDR3 is CASSFRQGNYGYTF. In DNA form, the CDR3 reads TGTGCCAGCAGCTTCCGACAGGGAAACTATGGCTACACCTTC.

V usage is TRBV7-9 and J usage is TRBJ2-1; D is possibly TRBD2 (7 bases). The CDR3 is made up of 16 amino acids. Trimming cost V 0 bases and J 3 bases, with 12 bases left between them. Germline V CDR1 and CDR2: SEHNR, FQNEAQ (reference sequence). CDR3 sequence reads: CASSLAIGGRYNEQFF. CDR3 bases: TGTGCCAGCAGCTTAGCGATCGGGGGGCGCTACAATGAGCAGTTCTTC. Using reference TRBV7-9 and TRBJ2-1 for the parts outside the CDR3, the full variable domain is DTGVSQNPRHKITKRGQNVTFRCDPISEHNRLYWYRQTLGQGPEFLTYFQNEAQLEKSRLLSDRFSAERPKGSFSTLEIQRTEQGDSAMYLCASSLAIGGRYNEQFFGPGTRLTVL.

The CDR3 here is CASSSRLAGKETQYF. The CDR3 bases are TGTGCCAGCAGCTCACGACTAGCGGGTAAAGAGACCCAGTACTTC. The V call is TRBV11-2, the J call TRBJ2-5; 10 bases match TRBD2. The CDR3 has 15 amino acids. The J segment lost 3 bases and the V segment lost 4 bases, leaving 5 bases of the junction unmatched. The germline CDR1 and CDR2 sequences are SGHAT and FQNNGV.

V gene TRBV7-2 combines with J gene TRBJ1-5; maybe TRBD1 (5 bases). Germline CDR1 SGHTA, CDR2 FQGNSA. The V end was cut by 2 bases, the J end by 1 base, with 12 bases between. The CDR3 covers 16 residues. Here the CDR3 DNA reads TGTGCCAGCAGCTTATTGGGGCTCGGAAGCAATCAGCCCCAGCATTTT. Its protein is CASSLLGLGSNQPQHF.

The genes are TRBV19 and TRBJ1-5, with 7 bases that match TRBD1. J was trimmed by 5 bases and V by 5 bases; bases with no gene match: 9. The CDR3 runs to 15 residues. Germline V gene sequence: CDR1 LNHDA, CDR2 SQIVND (reference sequence). In DNA form, the CDR3 reads TGTGCCAGTAGTCAGTTCAGGGGGAGTTATCAGCCCCAGCATTTT. Residues: CASSQFRGSYQPQHF.

The chain has TRBV10-3 and TRBJ1-2, with TRBD1 identical over 7 bases. Germline V gene data show CDR1 as ENHRY and CDR2 as SYGVKD. The CDR3 is 12 amino acids. J gave up 5 bases and V 7 bases, and 4 bases lay outside the gene matches. The CDR3 sequence is CAITLTGYGYTF. CDR3 coding DNA: TGTGCCATCACCCTGACAGGGTATGGCTACACCTTC.

This chain connects TRBV28 to TRBJ1-3; D remains unclear. This CDR3 comprises 12 residues. The V gene lost 6 bases and the J gene lost 4 bases, with 7 bases spanning the gap. Germline loops: CDR1 MDHEN, CDR2 SYDVKM. The CDR3 sequence: CASSKPGNTIYF. DNA for the CDR3: TGTGCCAGCAGCAAGCCGGGAAACACCATATATTTT.

The chain employs TRBV18 and TRBJ2-7, with 8 nucleotides matching TRBD2. J was trimmed by 5 bases and V by 4 bases; bases with no gene match: 10. The CDR3 has 15 amino acids. Germline V gene data show CDR1 as KGHSH and CDR2 as LQKENI. The CDR3 spells CASSLRGGSTNEQYF. CDR3 coding DNA: TGTGCCAGCTCACTACGGGGGGGCTCTACTAACGAGCAGTACTTC. Variable domain in full (rest from reference TRBV18 and TRBJ2-7): NAGVMQNPRHLVRRRGQEARLRCSPMKGHSHVYWYRQLPEEGLKFMVYLQKENIIDESGMPKERFSAEFPKEGPSILRIQQVVRGDSAAYFCASSLRGGSTNEQYFGPGTRLTVT.

Comments on this clone: The identical CDR3 is also encoded by other nucleotide sequences in the sample. The chain joins TRBV5-1 to TRBJ1-2; D remains unclear. CDR1 is SGHRS, CDR2 YFSETQ, per germline. V was shortened by 0 bases and J by 2 bases, with 5 bases between the two germline ends. The length of the CDR3 is 13 residues. CDR3 sequence (DNA): TGCGCCAGCAGCTTGGACGGAAACTATGGCTACACCTTC. It translates to CASSLDGNYGYTF.

This sequence joins TRBV5-6 and TRBJ2-7; either TRBD1 or TRBD2 may supply D (6 bases each). The CDR3 sequence is 14 residues long. Germline CDR1 is SGHDT and CDR2 is YYEEEE. V lost 4 bases and J lost 2, with 13 bases in between. CDR3 residues: CASSRRGAPYEQYF. The CDR3 DNA is TGTGCCAGCAGCCGTAGGGGGGCCCCCTACGAGCAGTACTTC.

This chain uses TRBV12-3 or TRBV12-4 with TRBJ1-4; D unclear. CDR3 size: 12 residues. Trimming shortened V by 11 bases and J by 7 bases, and 14 bases separated the two germline ends. DNA of the CDR3: TGTGCCTCTTCGGCGTTCCGTGAAAAACTGTTTTTT. Its protein product is CASSAFREKLFF.

Only one count was recorded for this clone. The gene calls are TRBV6-5 and TRBJ1-4; a possible D gene is TRBD1 (6 bases). The CDR3 is made up of 14 amino acids. Trimming pared 6 bases from V and 4 bases from J, leaving 12 bases between. Germline CDR1 and CDR2: MNHEY and SVGAGI. CDR3 DNA sequence: TGTGCCAGCAGGACAGACAGGCTTAATGAAAAACTGTTTTTT. Translation: CASRTDRLNEKLFF.

The chain links TRBV5-1 to TRBJ1-4, with TRBD1 identical over 9 bases. V lost 4 bases, J lost 8 bases, and 9 bases stayed unmatched. Germline V lookup: CDR1 SGHRS, CDR2 YFSETQ. There are 15 residues in the CDR3. CDR3 amino acids: CASSTTGGSGEKLFF. The CDR3 DNA is TGCGCCAGCAGCACAACAGGGGGCTCGGGAGAAAAACTGTTTTTT.

This clone has a single count. This rearrangement joins TRBV21-1 to TRBJ1-1; whether TRBD1, the table's D call, matches the DNA was not checked. TRBV21-1 is described as a pseudogene. This CDR3 has 17 residues. This CDR3 reads CASSVKCWWSGNTEAFF. The CDR3 region has the DNA TGTGCCAGCAGCGTTAAGTGTTGGTGGTCAGGGAACACTGAAGCTTTCTTT.